These 10 T cell receptor beta chains share one sample of origin, sequenced in a study of T cell responses to AZD1222 COVID-19 vaccine. Data came from immunoSEQ multiplex PCR; TCRdb stores just in-frame clones and leaves some out. The sample shows 90,000 to 100,000 clones, 75% to 90% of them seen only once. The sample in question was peripheral blood, obtained on day 0 of AZD1222 vaccination. Receptors originate from an adult in good health.

The chain recombines TRBV7-8 with TRBJ1-2; D call uncertain. The germline V and J ends were trimmed by 5 bases and 2 bases, with 12 bases remaining between them. This CDR3 has 14 residues. Germline V CDR1 and CDR2: SGHVS, FQNEAQ. The CDR3 is CASSIPPLNYGYTF. The CDR3 nucleotides read TGTGCCAGCAGCATCCCGCCGTTAAACTATGGCTACACCTTC.

This chain uses TRBV7-2 with TRBJ1-3, with 7 bases that match TRBD1. This CDR3 comprises 15 residues. J was trimmed by 0 bases and V by 3 bases; bases with no gene match: 2. Germline V gene lookup returns CDR1 SGHTA and CDR2 FQGNSA. CDR3 amino acids: CASSFNRGSGNTIYF. In DNA form, the CDR3 reads TGTGCCAGCAGCTTCAACAGGGGCTCTGGAAACACCATATATTTT. Combining the CDR3 with reference TRBV7-2 and TRBJ1-3 gives the whole variable domain GAGVSQSPSNKVTEKGKDVELRCDPISGHTALYWYRQSLGQGLEFLIYFQGNSAPDKSGLPSDRFSAERTGGSVSTLTIQRTQQEDSAVYLCASSFNRGSGNTIYFGEGSWLTVV.

This chain connects TRBV5-1 to TRBJ2-7; possible D gene TRBD2, 6 bases. V lost 4 bases, J lost 9 bases, and 20 bases lay in between. The CDR3 sequence is 14 residues long. Germline V gene lookup returns CDR1 SGHRS and CDR2 YFSETQ. CDR3 nucleotides: TGCGCCAGCAGCCAGGGTGGCGGACTACGAGGGCAGTACTTC. Translation: CASSQGGGLRGQYF.

This chain joins TRBV30 and TRBJ1-4; 7 bases are a match to TRBD1. The CDR3 is 14 amino acids. Germline CDR1 GTSNPN, CDR2 SVGIG (reference sequence). V gave up 5 bases and J gave up 2 bases; unmatched junction bases: 5. CDR3 DNA: TGTGCCTGGGGTACGGGACAGACTAATGAAAAACTGTTTTTT. Translating it yields CAWGTGQTNEKLFF.

The chain recombines TRBV7-3 with TRBJ2-1; 13 nucleotides agree with TRBD2. The CDR3 contains 15 residues. Germline CDR1 SGHTA, CDR2 FQGTGA. V lost 4 bases, J lost 6 bases, and 3 bases stayed unmatched. Here the CDR3 reads CASSYTSGRGNEQFF. CDR3 coding DNA: TGTGCCAGCAGCTATACTAGCGGGAGGGGCAATGAGCAGTTCTTC.

The chain recombines TRBV2 with TRBJ1-5; tentative D call: TRBD1 (5 bases). Germline CDR1 SNHLY, CDR2 FYNNEI. The CDR3 extends over 16 amino acids. V lost 3 bases, J lost 2 bases, and 14 bases lay in between. CDR3 protein: CASSDGGVRGNQPQHF. CDR3 nucleotide sequence: TGTGCCAGCAGTGATGGAGGGGTAAGGGGCAATCAGCCCCAGCATTTT.

The gene calls are TRBV2 and TRBJ2-4; 12 bases line up with TRBD2. The CDR3 is 18 amino acids. Germline lookup yields CDR1 SNHLY and CDR2 FYNNEI. With 2 bases clipped from V and 7 bases from J, the junction kept 12 bases outside the gene matches. CDR3 region: CASSEMSGLAGGFNIQYF. CDR3 nucleotide sequence: TGTGCCAGCAGTGAAATGTCGGGACTAGCGGGCGGTTTTAACATTCAGTACTTC.

This clone was observed a single time. The rearrangement joins TRBV12-3 or TRBV12-4 to TRBJ2-5, with D tentatively TRBD1 or TRBD2 (6 bases each). CDR3 size: 13 residues. V gave up 2 bases and J gave up 7 bases, with 11 bases separating them. Here the CDR3 DNA reads TGTGCCAGCAGTTTACGGGAGACAGGGACCCAGTACTTC. The encoded protein is CASSLRETGTQYF.

The chain combines TRBV5-1 with TRBJ1-1; a possible D gene is TRBD1 (6 bases). This CDR3 comprises 15 residues. Trimming pared 4 bases from V and 4 bases from J, leaving 17 bases between. CDR1 and CDR2 from the germline V gene are SGHRS and YFSETQ. In DNA, the CDR3 is TGCGCCAGCAGCCCCGACGGGGGCAGCTTCACTGAAGCTTTCTTT. Its translation is CASSPDGGSFTEAFF.

Concerning this clone: Sequence at one end of the junction differs from germline and may be a read error. The chain carries TRBV4-2 and TRBJ1-1, with 10 bases aligning to TRBD1. Germline CDR1 LGHNA, CDR2 YNFKEQ. The CDR3 is 16 amino acids. CDR3 nucleotide sequence: TGTGCCAGCAGGCAAGACAGGGGGCCGCGGGGCACTGAAGCTTTCTTT. This gives the protein CASRQDRGPRGTEAFF.